The 27 T cell receptor beta chains listed next were all sequenced from one sample in a study of identical twins. MiXCR, applied by TCRdb to the 5' RACE reads, yields one record per CDR3 protein. The sample holds 1.5 million to 2 million distinct CDR3 sequences; more than 30% are singletons and the top ten take 0.25% to 0.3%. What was sequenced was cord blood. The receptors shown here come from a newborn girl in good health.

The chain combines TRBV27 with TRBJ1-1, with 10 bases matching TRBD1. Per the germline V gene, CDR1 is MNHEY and CDR2 is SMNVEV (reference sequence). This CDR3 contains 12 residues. Trimming at V came to 5 bases and at J to 10 bases, leaving 4 bases not matched to a gene. CDR3 in DNA: TGTGCCAGCAGTCATAGACAGGGGGCAGCTTTCTTT. Protein product: CASSHRQGAAFF.

This sequence joins TRBV6-2 or TRBV6-3 and TRBJ2-7; 13 bases line up with TRBD2. Germline trimming cut 5 bases from V and 7 bases from J; bases unmatched to any gene: 8. CDR1 and CDR2 (germline): MNHEY, SVGEGT. CDR3 length equals 15 residues. The CDR3 loop is CASSHGLAGVNEQYF. For the CDR3, the DNA is TGTGCCAGCAGTCATGGACTAGCGGGAGTCAATGAGCAGTACTTC.

The CDR3: CSAGQFAGTGGILSGYTF. CDR3 bases: TGCAGTGCTGGTCAGTTCGCCGGGACAGGGGGGATTTTGTCGGGCTACACCTTC. The J gene is TRBJ1-2, the V gene TRBV20-1; 11 bases fit TRBD1. J was trimmed by 8 bases and V by 5 bases; bases with no gene match: 22. Germline V gives CDR1 DFQATT, CDR2 SNEGSKA (reference sequence). This CDR3 is 18 amino acids long.

This rearrangement joins TRBV28 to TRBJ2-7; D gene ambiguous. The CDR3 spans 14 residues. V gave up 1 base and J gave up 4 bases, with 11 bases separating them. Per germline, CDR1 MDHEN and CDR2 SYDVKM. The CDR3 bases are TGTGCCAGCAGTTTATTGTCCCGCGCGTACGAGCAGTACTTC. It is translated as CASSLLSRAYEQYF.

The V gene is TRBV6-5, the J gene TRBJ2-7; weak D call: TRBD1 (5 bases). Germline V lookup: CDR1 MNHEY, CDR2 SVGAGI. Deletions cut 6 bases from V and 4 bases from J, with 10 bases between. The CDR3 length is 12 residues. CDR3 amino acids: CASRDTIYEQYF. As DNA, the CDR3 is TGTGCCAGCAGGGACACGATTTACGAGCAGTACTTC.

This clonotype occurred a few times. The chain carries TRBV4-1 and TRBJ2-1; the match to TRBD2 covers 9 bases. V shed 1 base, J shed 3 bases, and the junction held 7 bases outside the gene matches. The germline V gene encodes CDR1 MGHRA and CDR2 YSYEKL. The CDR3 has 17 residues. The CDR3: CASSQVLAGAIYNEQFF. For the CDR3, the DNA is TGCGCCAGCAGCCAAGTCTTAGCGGGAGCGATCTACAATGAGCAGTTCTTC.

This clonotype turned up a few times. This may be a read error: a much more frequent sequence differs by one nucleotide. This sequence joins TRBV5-6 and TRBJ1-4, with D possibly TRBD1 on 6 matching bases. Looked up from germline, CDR1 is SGHDT and CDR2 is YYEEEE. The CDR3 length is 13 residues. In DNA, the CDR3 is TGTGCCGGCAGGACAGCAACTAATGAAAAACTGTTTTTT. It yields the protein CAGRTATNEKLFF.

This clonotype was seen at least ten times. This rearrangement joins TRBV5-1 to TRBJ1-2, with unresolved D. This CDR3 contains 13 residues. The germline V gene encodes CDR1 SGHRS and CDR2 YFSETQ. V lost 2 bases and J 2 bases, leaving 7 bases between the germline ends. In DNA form, the CDR3 reads TGCGCCAGCAGCTTTACAGCCAACTATGGCTACACCTTC. Amino acids: CASSFTANYGYTF. The whole variable domain, remainder taken from reference TRBV5-1 and TRBJ1-2, is KAGVTQTPRYLIKTRGQQVTLSCSPISGHRSVSWYQQTPGQGLQFLFEYFSETQRNKGNFPGRFSGRQFSNSRSEMNVSTLELGDSALYLCASSFTANYGYTFGSGTRLTVV.

Note on this clonotype: One junction end does not reproduce the germline sequence, and a read error may be involved. The chain joins TRBV20-1 to TRBJ2-1; D is unclear. This CDR3 has 12 amino acids. The germline CDR1 and CDR2 sequences are DFQATT and SNEGSKA (reference sequence). The CDR3 nucleotides are TGCAGTGCTAGGGGCTCCTGCAATGAGCAGTTCTTC. This gives the protein CSARGSCNEQFF.

V and J are TRBV7-8 and TRBJ1-4, with D perhaps TRBD1 (6 bases). Germline values: CDR1 SGHVS, CDR2 FQNEAQ. V lost 1 base, J lost 7 bases, and 16 bases lay in between. This CDR3 contains 16 residues. Here the CDR3 reads CASSLVGRGWGEKLFF. The CDR3 coding sequence is TGTGCCAGCAGCTTAGTTGGCAGGGGATGGGGTGAAAAACTGTTTTTT.

The V gene is TRBV11-2, the J gene TRBJ2-7; D uncertain. CDR3 length: 13 residues. The V gene's germline CDR1 is SGHAT and CDR2 FQNNGV. The V end was cut by 5 bases, the J end by 7 bases, with 15 bases between. As DNA, the CDR3 is TGTGCCAGCAGCCCGGACGTTAACAATGAGCAGTACTTC. The encoded protein is CASSPDVNNEQYF. Using reference TRBV11-2 and TRBJ2-7 for the parts outside the CDR3, the full variable domain is EAGVAQSPRYKIIEKRQSVAFWCNPISGHATLYWYQQILGQGPKLLIQFQNNGVVDDSQLPKDRFSAERLKGVDSTLKIQPAKLEDSAVYLCASSPDVNNEQYFGPGTRLTVT.

V usage is TRBV18 and J usage is TRBJ2-4, with D unresolved. The J call may be wrong; the DNA end is better matched by TRBJ2-5. The CDR3 sequence is 16 residues long. CDR1 is KGHSH and CDR2 is LQKENI in the germline V gene. The CDR3 protein is CASSSLGVGTQETQYF. The CDR3 DNA sequence: TGTGCCAGCTCAAGTCTAGGAGTCGGAACCCAAGAGACCCAGTACTTC.

Comments on this clonotype: At one end the junction does not follow the germline gene, possibly because of a read error. This rearrangement joins TRBV4-2 to TRBJ1-5; D unclear. The germline V gene encodes CDR1 LGHNA and CDR2 YNFKEQ. CDR3 length equals 15 residues. The CDR3 coding sequence is TGTCCCAGCAGCCAAGACTTAACACGCAATCAGCCCCAGCATTTT. It specifies CPSSQDLTRNQPQHF.

As to this clonotype: The junction does not match germline at one end; this may be a read error. This chain links TRBV12-3 or TRBV12-4 with TRBJ1-1; D remains unclear. This CDR3 comprises 15 residues. CDR3 nucleotide sequence: TGTGCCATCAGTTTAGCCGGGGTGGGATACACTGAAGCTTTCTTT. Translated, it gives CAISLAGVGYTEAFF.

This clonotype was seen a few times. The gene calls are TRBV6-1 and TRBJ2-7, with 11 bases fitting TRBD1. The CDR3 is 16 residues long. V was pared by 6 bases and J by 0 bases, with 7 bases of the junction left unmatched. Germline loops: CDR1 MNHNS, CDR2 SASEGT. This CDR3 is CASSDFGTGGSYEQYF. Here the CDR3 DNA reads TGTGCCAGCAGCGATTTTGGGACAGGGGGCTCCTACGAGCAGTACTTC.

This chain links TRBV7-2 with TRBJ2-1; 8 bases line up with TRBD2. J was trimmed by 6 bases and V by 5 bases; bases with no gene match: 9. CDR3 length: 15 amino acids. The germline V gene has CDR1 SGHTA and CDR2 FQGNSA. The CDR3 here is CASSLSGIFGNEQFF. Here the CDR3 DNA reads TGTGCCAGCAGCCTTAGCGGGATCTTCGGCAATGAGCAGTTCTTC.

The genes are TRBV20-1 and TRBJ2-5; perhaps D is TRBD1 or TRBD2 (5 bases each). The CDR3 extends over 13 amino acids. Trimming pared 4 bases from V and 1 base from J, leaving 10 bases between. Germline values: CDR1 DFQATT, CDR2 SNEGSKA (reference sequence). CDR3 residues: CSATGDGQETQYF. Here the CDR3 DNA reads TGCAGTGCTACCGGGGACGGCCAAGAGACCCAGTACTTC.

The chain joins TRBV11-3 to TRBJ2-1; 13 nucleotides line up with TRBD2. V lost 2 bases to trimming and J lost 3 bases; unmatched junction nucleotides: 7. Germline values: CDR1 SGHNT, CDR2 YENEEA. The length of the CDR3 is 18 residues. For the CDR3, the DNA is TGTGCCAGCAGCTTATCCCGGACTAGCGGGGGAAACTACAATGAGCAGTTCTTC. It specifies CASSLSRTSGGNYNEQFF.

This clonotype was picked up a small number of times. V is TRBV11-2 and J is TRBJ2-7; D is ambiguous. The CDR3 is 15 residues long. V dropped 5 bases and J dropped 3 bases, with 17 bases sitting between them. CDR1 and CDR2 (germline): SGHAT, FQNNGV. The CDR3 sequence is CASSPAGPIYYEQYF. The CDR3 DNA reads TGTGCCAGCAGCCCCGCCGGGCCGATCTACTACGAGCAGTACTTC.

This clonotype appeared a single time. The chain employs TRBV12-5 and TRBJ2-1; D assignment may be TRBD1 or TRBD2 (6 bases each). The better agreement between TRBJ2-7 and the DNA end casts doubt on the J call. The CDR3 extends over 18 amino acids. The V gene's germline CDR1 is LGHNT and CDR2 FRNRAP. CDR3 residues: CASGLVHKGGRSYNEQYF. DNA for the CDR3: TGTGCTAGTGGTTTGGTACATAAGGGGGGTCGCTCCTACAATGAGCAGTACTTC.

This clonotype was detected only a few times. This rearrangement joins TRBV11-2 to TRBJ2-1; perhaps TRBD2 as D (5 bases). V was cut by 2 bases and J by 7 bases, with 24 bases left in between. This CDR3 contains 18 residues. Germline lookup yields CDR1 SGHAT and CDR2 FQNNGV. The CDR3 sequence is CASSLIWYVRHPGNEQFF. The CDR3 nucleotides read TGTGCCAGCAGCTTAATTTGGTATGTGCGACACCCGGGAAATGAGCAGTTCTTC.

V gene TRBV20-1 combines with J gene TRBJ1-4, with D possibly matching TRBD1 (6 bases). CDR3 length: 13 amino acids. Germline V CDR1 and CDR2: DFQATT, SNEGSKA (reference sequence). Trimming cost V 3 bases and J 7 bases, with 12 bases left between them. CDR3 nucleotides: TGCAGTGCTAGTTCTACAGGGCCTGAAAAACTGTTTTTT. Translated: CSASSTGPEKLFF.

The chain joins TRBV25-1 to TRBJ1-2; a weak D match, TRBD1 (5 bases). CDR1 MGHDK and CDR2 SYGVNS come from the germline V gene. The CDR3 length is 13 residues. V gave up 0 bases and J gave up 8 bases, with 10 bases separating them. The CDR3 is CASSEYSRGGYTF. DNA of the CDR3: TGTGCCAGCAGTGAATATAGTAGGGGCGGCTACACCTTC.

This chain joins TRBV9 and TRBJ2-7, with 7 nucleotides matching TRBD2. The CDR3 contains 13 residues. Unmatched junction bases numbered 4, after V lost 7 bases and J lost 0 bases. Germline V CDR1 and CDR2: SGDLS, YYNGEE. This chain's CDR3 is CASGGGHSYEQYF. CDR3 DNA: TGTGCCAGCGGCGGGGGTCACTCCTACGAGCAGTACTTC.

This clonotype has only a few counts. This chain links TRBV9 with TRBJ2-2; D is ambiguous. This CDR3 has 18 amino acids. CDR1 is SGDLS, CDR2 YYNGEE, per germline. Trimming took 4 bases from V and 1 from J, leaving 20 bases between them. The CDR3 DNA is TGTGCCAGCAGCCAACCAGGTCGTAGGGCTGTGAACACCGGGGAGCTGTTTTTT. Translation gives CASSQPGRRAVNTGELFF.

The count of this clonotype is one. One junction end disagrees with the germline gene, perhaps due to a read error. The chain joins TRBV4-1 to TRBJ2-1; the D gene is possibly TRBD1 (5 bases). CDR1 MGHRA and CDR2 YSYEKL come from the germline V gene. The CDR3 has 15 amino acids. The CDR3 DNA is TGCGCCAGCAGCCAACGTCTAGGGGTTTACAATGGGCAGTTCTTC. It codes for CASSQRLGVYNGQFF.

This clonotype appeared many times. Here the CDR3 DNA reads TGTGCCAGCACCAGACGACTAGCGGGCGGGACAGATACGCAGTATTTT. Translated: CASTRRLAGGTDTQYF. The chain has TRBV6-5 and TRBJ2-3, with 10 bases that match TRBD2. The CDR3 has 16 residues. J was trimmed by 3 bases and V by 7 bases; bases with no gene match: 10. Germline values: CDR1 MNHEY, CDR2 SVGAGI.